Below, 13 T cell receptor beta chains from the same sample are listed, as sequenced in a study of shared clonotypes between healthy human individuals (dated by TCRdb to 2019 to 2021). The library was obtained by the immunoSEQ multiplex PCR assay. Entries here come from immuneACCESS through TCRdb and include only in-frame sequences with V and J called. Some clones fail to appear in such tables; in the studies checked, an unresolved V gene covers under half of the shortfall, and the cause of the remainder is unknown. For this sample there are about 2 million clones; about 95% appear just once. The ten biggest clones cover approximately 1.2% of the sample. CD8 naive samples were CD45RO-negative cells positively selected for CCR7, giving a CD45RA+CCR7+ population that excluded TemRA cells. Sample: naive CD8+ T cells sorted from blood. Reading the label with the study, this specimen's cell subset or site is: CD45RA+CCR7+. The receptor set was obtained from a man aged 18 to 29 in good health.

A note on this clone: Distinct nucleotide sequences in the sample also encode this CDR3. The gene calls are TRBV5-4 and TRBJ2-7; D gene unclear. V was shortened by 0 bases and J by 4 bases, with 5 bases between the two germline ends. Germline-derived CDR1 and CDR2 are SGHNT and YYREEE (reference sequence). The CDR3 extends over 12 amino acids. CDR3 sequence reads: CASSLDAYEQYF. The DNA of the CDR3 is TGTGCCAGCAGCTTGGACGCGTACGAGCAGTACTTC.

The chain employs TRBV19 and TRBJ2-7; 7 nucleotides match TRBD2. Germline V gene sequence: CDR1 LNHDA, CDR2 SQIVND (reference sequence). CDR3 length equals 15 residues. In DNA, the CDR3 is TGTGCTGCACTTACTAGCGCCGAGGGAACCTACGAGCAGTACTTC. Its protein is CAALTSAEGTYEQYF.

The V call is TRBV15, the J call TRBJ2-1, with 7 bases matching TRBD1. Germline V CDR1 and CDR2: LNHNV, YYDKDF (reference sequence). The CDR3 has 16 amino acids. V dropped 1 base and J dropped 2; count of bases not matched to a gene: 5. CDR3 DNA sequence: TGTGCCACCAGCAGAGCGACAGGGAGTACCTACAATGAGCAGTTCTTC. Encoded protein: CATSRATGSTYNEQFF.

The chain couples TRBV5-6 to TRBJ2-7; D remains ambiguous. The germline V gene encodes CDR1 SGHDT and CDR2 YYEEEE. This CDR3 has 12 amino acids. V was clipped by 4 bases and J by 6 bases, with 11 bases between them. CDR3 sequence reads: CASSHHTAEQYF. CDR3 nucleotides: TGTGCCAGCAGCCACCACACCGCCGAGCAGTACTTC.

V is TRBV29-1 and J is TRBJ2-5; the match to TRBD2 covers 7 bases. CDR3 length: 15 amino acids. Per germline, CDR1 SQVTM and CDR2 ANQGSEA. V lost 3 bases, J lost 1 base, and 8 bases stayed unmatched. CDR3 in amino acids: CSVDWAGAIQETQYF. In nucleotides, the CDR3 is TGCAGCGTTGACTGGGCGGGAGCCATCCAAGAGACCCAGTACTTC.

The count of this clone is one. Additional DNA sequences in this sample encode the identical CDR3. The rearrangement uses TRBV5-1 and TRBJ1-1; no clear D. The CDR3 covers 14 residues. Germline V gene sequence: CDR1 SGHRS, CDR2 YFSETQ. V was trimmed by 2 bases and J by 2 bases, leaving 10 bases between them. The CDR3 region has the DNA TGCGCCAGCAGCTTAGAGGGAATAAACACTGAAGCTTTCTTT. Protein product: CASSLEGINTEAFF. Looking up the rest from reference TRBV5-1 and TRBJ1-1 gives the full variable domain: KAGVTQTPRYLIKTRGQQVTLSCSPISGHRSVSWYQQTPGQGLQFLFEYFSETQRNKGNFPGRFSGRQFSNSRSEMNVSTLELGDSALYLCASSLEGINTEAFFGQGTRLTVV.

The V gene is TRBV28, the J gene TRBJ2-1; 7 nucleotides agree with TRBD2. Unmatched junction bases numbered 3, after V lost 4 bases and J lost 9 bases. Germline V CDR1 and CDR2: MDHEN, SYDVKM. The CDR3 is 12 amino acids. The CDR3 spells CASSSGGAEQFF. The CDR3 nucleotides are TGTGCCAGCAGTTCGGGGGGTGCTGAGCAGTTCTTC.

This clone was recorded only once. The chain recombines TRBV5-6 with TRBJ1-4, with TRBD1 identical over 7 bases. Germline CDR1 SGHDT, CDR2 YYEEEE. The CDR3 totals 14 residues. Losses at the gene ends were 4 bases for V and 5 bases for J; bases not matched to a gene: 5. The CDR3 spells CASSGGTENEKLFF. Here the CDR3 DNA reads TGTGCCAGCAGCGGCGGGACAGAGAATGAAAAACTGTTTTTT.

The CDR3 loop is CASRKGQRETQYF. The CDR3, as DNA: TGTGCCAGCAGGAAGGGACAGAGAGAGACCCAGTACTTC. V usage is TRBV6-5 and J usage is TRBJ2-5; 7 positions match TRBD1. The CDR3 has 13 residues. Trimming took 6 bases from V and 4 from J; bases not matched to a gene: 5. Germline CDR1 is MNHEY and CDR2 is SVGAGI.

J is TRBJ2-1 and V is TRBV27, with D unresolved. Germline V gene data show CDR1 as MNHEY and CDR2 as SMNVEV (reference sequence). Trimming took off 0 bases at V and 6 bases at J, with 12 bases between the two ends. There are 15 residues in the CDR3. The CDR3 reads CASSLSPSLGNEQFF. The CDR3 DNA reads as TGTGCCAGCAGTTTATCTCCTAGTTTGGGCAATGAGCAGTTCTTC.

On this clone: Other DNA sequences in this specimen translate into the identical CDR3. The chain joins TRBV13 to TRBJ2-3, with 11 bases matching TRBD2. Germline V gene sequence: CDR1 PRHDT, CDR2 FYEKMQ (reference sequence). This CDR3 is built from 16 residues. J gave up 6 bases and V 5 bases, and 10 bases lay outside the gene matches. The DNA for the CDR3 is TGTGCCAGCAGCCCTCTAGCGGGGGGACCCACGGATACGCAGTATTTT. This sequence encodes CASSPLAGGPTDTQYF.

J is TRBJ1-1 and V is TRBV25-1, with 10 bases fitting TRBD1. CDR1 is MGHDK and CDR2 is SYGVNS in the germline V gene. V lost 7 bases and J lost 7; bases outside the gene matches: 15. This CDR3 comprises 16 residues. CDR3 residues: CASTPGGTGALGEAFF. Written as DNA, the CDR3 is TGTGCCAGCACCCCAGGTGGGACAGGGGCCCTTGGTGAAGCTTTCTTT.

The chain combines TRBV7-9 with TRBJ2-7; perhaps TRBD1 as D (7 bases). The CDR3 has 12 residues. Looked up from germline, CDR1 is SEHNR and CDR2 is FQNEAQ (reference sequence). V was pared by 5 bases and J by 7 bases, with 12 bases between. CDR3 nucleotide sequence: TGTGCCAGCAGCCACAGGGGAGGAGAGCAGTACTTC. This gives the protein CASSHRGGEQYF.